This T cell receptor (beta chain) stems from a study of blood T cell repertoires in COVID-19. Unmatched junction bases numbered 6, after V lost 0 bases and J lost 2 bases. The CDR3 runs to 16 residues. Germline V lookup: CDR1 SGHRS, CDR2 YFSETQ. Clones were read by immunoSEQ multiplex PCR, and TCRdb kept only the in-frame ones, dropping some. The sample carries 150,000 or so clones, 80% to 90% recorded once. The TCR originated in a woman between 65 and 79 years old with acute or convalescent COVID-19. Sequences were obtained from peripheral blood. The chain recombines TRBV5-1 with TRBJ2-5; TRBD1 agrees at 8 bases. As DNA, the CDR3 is TGCGCCAGCAGCTTGGCTCTAGACAGGGGACAAGAGACCCAGTACTTC. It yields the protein CASSLALDRGQETQYF.